The 27 T cell receptor beta chains listed next were all sequenced from one sample in a study of T-cell reconstitution after alpha-beta-depleted transplantation in children. Unique molecular identifiers were incorporated when the TCRbeta library was constructed. TCRdb re-called the PCR reads with MiXCR, one entry per CDR3 protein. Here the sample spans roughly 500,000 distinct CDR3 sequences, under 15% being singletons. The material was PBMCs from the stem cell graft donor, obtained from the stem cell graft. Receptors were obtained from a human donor who donated a stem cell graft to a child with combined immunodeficiency.

This chain connects TRBV6-6 to TRBJ2-3; D unclear. V lost 7 bases to trimming and J lost 6 bases, with 14 bases between them. This CDR3 is built from 13 residues. Germline CDR1 reads MNHNY; CDR2 reads SVGAGI (reference sequence). The CDR3 bases are TGTGCCAGCACCGCCCCCTCCGGCGATACGCAGTATTTT. It yields the protein CASTAPSGDTQYF.

This clonotype has at least ten counts. The gene calls are TRBV6-4 and TRBJ2-1, with 11 positions matching TRBD1. The CDR3 spans 14 residues. Germline-derived CDR1 and CDR2 are MRHNA and SNTAGT. The V and J ends lost 5 bases and 9 bases, in that order; junction bases with no gene match: 6. CDR3 in DNA: TGTGCCAGCAGTCCCGGGACAGGGGGGAGTGAGCAGTTCTTC. Protein sequence: CASSPGTGGSEQFF.

This clonotype was found many times. The chain carries TRBV27 and TRBJ2-7; TRBD2 might be the D (6 bases). This CDR3 spans 13 amino acids. Trimming took 5 bases from V and 6 from J, leaving 14 bases between them. In germline, CDR1 is MNHEY, CDR2 SMNVEV (reference sequence). This CDR3 reads CASSKREWGEQYF. In nucleotides, the CDR3 is TGTGCCAGCAGTAAACGGGAGTGGGGCGAGCAGTACTTC.

The gene calls are TRBV20-1 and TRBJ2-7, with 7 bases fitting TRBD2. CDR1 and CDR2 (germline): DFQATT, SNEGSKA (reference sequence). This CDR3 contains 13 residues. V gave up 3 bases and J gave up 4 bases; unmatched junction bases: 6. The CDR3 here is CSASCGGPYEQYF. DNA for the CDR3: TGCAGTGCTAGCTGCGGGGGTCCATACGAGCAGTACTTC.

This chain joins TRBV28 and TRBJ2-7; TRBD1 matches at 9 bases. The CDR3 is 16 residues long. CDR1 and CDR2 from the germline V gene are MDHEN and SYDVKM. The trim removed 4 bases at V and 2 bases at J, leaving 9 bases unmatched. In nucleotides, the CDR3 is TGTGCCAGCAGTTCCAACCGGGACAGGGTCACCTACGAGCAGTACTTC. Residues: CASSSNRDRVTYEQYF.

This clonotype was detected many times. This chain uses TRBV25-1 with TRBJ1-2; a weak D match, TRBD1 (5 bases). Trimming stripped 4 bases from V and 4 bases from J, with 7 bases between. The CDR3 length is 12 residues. CDR1 MGHDK and CDR2 SYGVNS come from the germline V gene. The CDR3 loop is CASSGGLYGYTF. Here the CDR3 DNA reads TGTGCCAGCAGTGGGGGACTCTATGGCTACACCTTC.

The table lists this clonotype with many counts. This sequence joins TRBV12-3 or TRBV12-4 and TRBJ2-3; D is unresolved. V lost 3 bases to trimming and J lost 1 base, with 8 bases between them. CDR3 length: 14 residues. The CDR3 reads CASSFRRGTDTQYF. CDR3 in DNA: TGTGCCAGCAGTTTTCGGCGAGGCACAGATACGCAGTATTTT.

This clonotype was recorded at least ten times. The V gene is TRBV4-3, the J gene TRBJ2-5; 9 bases are shared with TRBD2. The CDR3 contains 15 residues. Trimming took 3 bases from V and 2 from J; bases not matched to a gene: 4. From germline, CDR1 is LGHNA and CDR2 YSLEER. The CDR3 DNA follows: TGCGCCAGCAGCCATCATGCGGGAGGGCAAGAGACCCAGTACTTC. Its protein is CASSHHAGGQETQYF.

The sample holds many counts of this clonotype. The CDR3 reads CASSFLLATDTQYF. The CDR3 DNA reads TGTGCCAGCAGTTTTTTGTTAGCCACGGATACGCAGTATTTT. The chain combines TRBV12-3 or TRBV12-4 with TRBJ2-3; no definite D call. CDR3 length: 14 amino acids. V lost 3 bases to trimming and J lost 6 bases, with 13 bases between them.

This clonotype has ten or more counts. The V and J genes are TRBV24-1 and TRBJ1-6, with 8 bases identical to TRBD1. The CDR3 is 14 residues long. CDR1 and CDR2 (germline): KGHDR, SFDVKD. V dropped 5 bases and J dropped 7; count of bases not matched to a gene: 3. The DNA of the CDR3 is TGTGCCACCAGTGGACAGGGGACAAATTCACCCCTCCACTTT. Translating gives CATSGQGTNSPLHF.

The CDR3 region is CASRGTGSSNEQFF. The CDR3 bases are TGTGCCAGCAGGGGGACAGGGAGTTCCAATGAGCAGTTCTTC. This chain links TRBV2 with TRBJ2-1; 9 bases line up with TRBD1. The CDR3 has 14 amino acids. Trimming cost V 6 bases and J 6 bases; bases outside gene matches: 6. Germline V gene sequence: CDR1 SNHLY, CDR2 FYNNEI. Full variable domain (missing parts from reference TRBV2 and TRBJ2-1): EPEVTQTPSHQVTQMGQEVILRCVPISNHLYFYWYRQILGQKVEFLVSFYNNEISEKSEIFDDQFSVERPDGSNFTLKIRSTKLEDSAMYFCASRGTGSSNEQFFGPGTRLTVL.

This chain joins TRBV7-9 and TRBJ1-1; 7 positions agree with TRBD1. CDR1 and CDR2 (germline): SEHNR, FQNEAQ (reference sequence). V shed 5 bases, J shed 5 bases, and the junction held 8 bases outside the gene matches. This CDR3 is 14 amino acids long. The CDR3 here is CASSRDRDGTEAFF. CDR3 coding DNA: TGTGCCAGCAGCCGTGACAGGGATGGTACTGAAGCTTTCTTT.

The table lists this clonotype with a few counts. The chain carries TRBV12-3 or TRBV12-4 and TRBJ1-5; unclear D gene. There are 14 residues in the CDR3. The germline V and J ends were trimmed by 1 base and 7 bases, with 11 bases remaining between them. The CDR3, as DNA: TGTGCCAGCAGTTTAGTATTTGATGGCCAGCCCCAGCATTTT. Its protein is CASSLVFDGQPQHF.

This sequence joins TRBV20-1 and TRBJ2-7, with D maybe TRBD1 (5 bases). CDR1 and CDR2 (germline): DFQATT, SNEGSKA (reference sequence). The V gene lost 0 bases and the J gene lost 3 bases, with 15 bases spanning the gap. The CDR3 has 15 amino acids. The CDR3 sequence: CSARDSADSLYEQYF. In DNA form, the CDR3 reads TGCAGTGCTAGAGATTCGGCAGACAGCCTCTACGAGCAGTACTTC.

This clonotype was recorded many times. The rearrangement joins TRBV29-1 to TRBJ2-7, with D hard to call. Trimming took 4 bases from V and 7 from J, leaving 11 bases between them. The CDR3 has 11 residues. The germline CDR1 and CDR2 sequences are SQVTM and ANQGSEA. The CDR3 DNA reads TGCAGCGTTGGGCACCCAGAGGAGCAGTACTTC. Its translation: CSVGHPEEQYF.

The J gene is TRBJ2-1, the V gene TRBV29-1; D possibly matches TRBD1 or TRBD2 (6 bases each). This CDR3 is built from 13 residues. The V and J ends lost 5 bases and 3 bases respectively, with 11 bases between them. CDR1 is SQVTM and CDR2 is ANQGSEA in the germline V gene. For the CDR3, the DNA is TGCAGCGTTCGGGGGCACCTCTACAATGAGCAGTTCTTC. Translating it yields CSVRGHLYNEQFF.

This clonotype was seen more than once but under ten times. The rearrangement uses TRBV6-2 or TRBV6-3 and TRBJ2-1; possibly TRBD2 for D (6 bases). V lost 5 bases, J lost 5 bases, and 19 bases lay in between. Germline assignment: CDR1 MNHEY and CDR2 SVGEGT. The CDR3 is made up of 16 amino acids. CDR3 coding DNA: TGTGCCAGCAGTCCCATCGCGGGGCGTACGAACAATGAGCAGTTCTTC. Encoded protein: CASSPIAGRTNNEQFF.

CDR3 loop: CASSLGRGANNSPLHF. CDR3 sequence (DNA): TGTGCCAGCTCTCTGGGGAGGGGCGCGAATAATTCACCCCTCCACTTT. J is TRBJ1-6 and V is TRBV19; D might be TRBD1 (5 bases). Germline loops: CDR1 LNHDA, CDR2 SQIVND (reference sequence). The V end lost 9 bases, the J end lost 5 bases, and 20 bases lay between the germline ends. The CDR3 consists of 16 residues.

This clonotype came up a few times. V gene TRBV28 combines with J gene TRBJ2-1; D might be TRBD2 (5 bases). This CDR3 is 14 amino acids long. Germline CDR1 MDHEN, CDR2 SYDVKM. V lost 9 bases and J 1 base, leaving 13 bases between the germline ends. DNA of the CDR3: TGTGCCAGTAGGCCCGGACTGTCCTACAATGAGCAGTTCTTC. Translation gives CASRPGLSYNEQFF.

Ten or more counts support this clonotype. CDR3 in amino acids: CASSRDRRTDTQYF. The CDR3 DNA reads as TGTGCCAGCAGTAGGGACAGACGAACAGATACGCAGTATTTT. The chain couples TRBV12-3 or TRBV12-4 to TRBJ2-3; 7 bases are a match to TRBD1. The CDR3 consists of 14 residues. V was clipped by 5 bases and J by 3 bases; unmatched bases: 5.

In this sample, this clonotype turned up many times. The chain employs TRBV10-3 and TRBJ2-3; no definite D call. The CDR3 consists of 14 residues. Germline V gene sequence: CDR1 ENHRY, CDR2 SYGVKD. Between the trimmed V and J ends, which lost 0 bases and 12 bases, there was a span of 16 bases. CDR3 protein: CAISESPPPGPQYF. In DNA form, the CDR3 reads TGTGCCATCAGTGAGTCGCCCCCCCCGGGCCCTCAGTATTTT.

The rearrangement uses TRBV15 and TRBJ2-2; 9 bases align to TRBD2. The length of the CDR3 is 17 residues. The germline CDR1 and CDR2 sequences are LNHNV and YYDKDF (reference sequence). Losses at the gene ends were 0 bases for V and 5 bases for J; bases not matched to a gene: 7. CDR3 sequence (DNA): TGTGCCACCAGCAGAGATTCTGAGGCGGGGGGGACCGGGGAGCTGTTTTTT. It codes for CATSRDSEAGGTGELFF.

The rearrangement uses TRBV2 and TRBJ2-1; D call uncertain. The CDR3 covers 15 residues. CDR1 and CDR2 (germline): SNHLY, FYNNEI. The V end lost 2 bases, the J end lost 5 bases, and 13 bases lay between the germline ends. CDR3 sequence (DNA): TGTGCCAGCAGTGAAATTGGGCCTCGGGACAATGAGCAGTTCTTC. Translated, it gives CASSEIGPRDNEQFF.

This clonotype has more than one count but fewer than ten. The J gene is TRBJ2-1, the V gene TRBV18; the match to TRBD1 covers 10 bases. With 1 base clipped from V and 6 bases from J, the junction kept 6 bases outside the gene matches. The germline CDR1 and CDR2 sequences are KGHSH and LQKENI. The CDR3 totals 16 residues. The CDR3 nucleotides are TGTGCCAGCTCACCACTGGGACAGGGGCCCATCAATGAGCAGTTCTTC. Translation gives CASSPLGQGPINEQFF.

This chain links TRBV7-9 with TRBJ2-7, with 7 nucleotides matching TRBD2. V lost 0 bases to trimming and J lost 2 bases; unmatched junction nucleotides: 7. Germline CDR1 and CDR2: SEHNR and FQNEAQ (reference sequence). The CDR3 sequence is 16 residues long. This CDR3 reads CASSLARAGRAYEQYF. Here the CDR3 DNA reads TGTGCCAGCAGCTTAGCTAGAGCGGGGAGAGCCTACGAGCAGTACTTC.

This clonotype showed up many times. The rearrangement links TRBV6-4 to TRBJ2-2; tentatively, D is TRBD1 (6 bases). The CDR3 is 15 residues long. CDR1 and CDR2 (germline): MRHNA, SNTAGT. V shed 4 bases and J shed 7 bases, with 16 bases lying between them. As DNA, the CDR3 is TGTGCCAGCAGTGCCCGGACAGATATGGGCGGGGAGCTGTTTTTT. It is translated as CASSARTDMGGELFF.

This clonotype was detected ten times or more. This chain joins TRBV12-3 or TRBV12-4 and TRBJ1-5; weak D call: TRBD1 (5 bases). Between the trimmed V and J ends, which lost 3 bases and 1 base, there was a span of 13 bases. The CDR3 has 16 residues. Here the CDR3 reads CASSLEGKASNQPQHF. CDR3 sequence (DNA): TGTGCCAGCAGTTTGGAGGGGAAGGCGAGCAATCAGCCCCAGCATTTT.